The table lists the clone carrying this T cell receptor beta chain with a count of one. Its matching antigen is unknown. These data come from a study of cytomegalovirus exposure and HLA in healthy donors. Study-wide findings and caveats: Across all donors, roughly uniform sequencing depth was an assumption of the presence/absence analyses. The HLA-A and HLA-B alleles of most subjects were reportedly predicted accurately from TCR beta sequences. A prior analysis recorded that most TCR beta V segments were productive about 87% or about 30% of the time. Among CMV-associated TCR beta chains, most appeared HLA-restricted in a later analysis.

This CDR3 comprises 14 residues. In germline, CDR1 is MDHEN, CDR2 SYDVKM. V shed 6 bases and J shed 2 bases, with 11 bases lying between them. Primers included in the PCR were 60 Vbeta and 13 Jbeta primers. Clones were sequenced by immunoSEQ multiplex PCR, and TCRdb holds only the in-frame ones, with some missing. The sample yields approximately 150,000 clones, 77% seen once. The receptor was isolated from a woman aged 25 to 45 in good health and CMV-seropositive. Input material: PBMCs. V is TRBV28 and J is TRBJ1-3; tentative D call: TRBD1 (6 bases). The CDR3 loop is CASRKSGAGNTIYF. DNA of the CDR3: TGTGCCAGCAGAAAATCAGGGGCTGGAAACACCATATATTTT.